The rows below give T cell receptor beta chains drawn from one sample of a study of blood T cell repertoires in COVID-19. Method: immunoSEQ multiplex PCR; TCRdb's copy keeps in-frame clones and lacks some. Of 350,000 to 450,000 clones in the sample, around nine tenths were seen once. Sequenced material: peripheral blood. The receptor source for this set is a human donor in a cohort sampled during active COVID-19. Each CDR3 is given with its conserved first and last residue. The order of the fields is V gene, J gene, CDR3 length, CDR3 protein.

>TRBV3-1/TRBV3-2|TRBJ1-4|17
CASSQAVSSRLNEKLFF
>TRBV28|TRBJ1-1|12
CASSFVNTEAFF
>TRBV19|TRBJ1-4|15
CASSRVTGVYEKLFF
>TRBV19|TRBJ1-2|14
CASSDRGRAYGYTF
>TRBV9|TRBJ1-1|13
CASSFEGRTEAFF
>TRBV7-2|TRBJ2-7|16
CASSLEGTAPSYEQYF
>TRBV28|TRBJ2-2|19
CASSLGWVAGLHNTGELFF
>TRBV5-6|TRBJ2-7|16
CASSPNGGDPVNEQYF
>TRBV9|TRBJ2-7|14
CASSVAGSAYEQYF
>TRBV4-1|TRBJ1-6|18
CASSQGSDRWSYNSPLHF
>TRBV7-9|TRBJ2-3|16
CASSPGQGVTTDTQYF
>TRBV21-1|TRBJ1-1|18
CASSWGGSTSSMNTEAFF
>TRBV2|TRBJ1-2|13
CASSVGVSYGYTF
>TRBV11-2|TRBJ2-3|13
CASSRTSTDTQYF
>TRBV28|TRBJ2-7|13
CASSRIGLYEQYF
>TRBV6-1|TRBJ2-6|16
CASSEEGGAGANVLTF
>TRBV7-9|TRBJ1-4|14
CASSFLRGGEKLFF
>TRBV5-1|TRBJ2-2|15
CASSLLAANTGELFF
>TRBV25-1|TRBJ2-3|16
CASSPRLAGDSDTQYF
>TRBV2|TRBJ2-5|14
CASSEGTEQETQYF
>TRBV5-1|TRBJ1-6|15
CASSTGQGSGSPLHF
>TRBV30|TRBJ2-2|23
CAWSVLPTSPGLADYEVRGELFF
>TRBV19|TRBJ1-1|15
CASSPWTGVDTEAFF
>TRBV28|TRBJ1-3|14
CASWAGIALHTIYF
>TRBV2|TRBJ1-2|13
CASSEAGAYGYTF
>TRBV19|TRBJ1-1|13
CASSTGMNTEAFF
>TRBV5-1|TRBJ1-1|15
CASSLVTATNTEAFF
>TRBV9|TRBJ2-1|18
CASSVASRTSGWDNEQFF
>TRBV7-9|TRBJ2-7|12
CASSPQGVEQYF
>TRBV14|TRBJ2-7|13
CASSFQGSYEQYF
>TRBV5-1|TRBJ1-4|15
CASSPGGQRNEKLFF
>TRBV5-4|TRBJ2-7|13
CASSLDGSYEQYF
>TRBV28|TRBJ2-7|15
CASRPVEGSSYEQYF
>TRBV2|TRBJ2-1|12
CASSVGGYEQFF
>TRBV18|TRBJ2-7|15
CASSVGQGASYEQYF
>TRBV6-5|TRBJ2-7|13
CASSWGQDTPQYF
>TRBV27|TRBJ2-5|17
CASSSLGTGVYQETQYF
>TRBV5-1|TRBJ2-7|15
CASSLVQGSSYEQYF
>TRBV3-1/TRBV3-2|TRBJ2-1|16
CASSQDRLAGVDEQFF